These 32 T cell receptor beta chains originate from one sample sequenced in a study of identical twins. TCRdb analysed the 5' RACE reads with MiXCR anew, one entry per CDR3 protein. The sample shows hundreds of thousands of distinct CDR3 sequences, 21% of them seen only once. The same data also went into a second study, on T cells expressing NK-cell markers.

The specimen sequenced was PBMCs. Receptor source: a woman aged 18-30 years in good health.

This clonotype was observed a handful of times. The rearrangement uses TRBV20-1 and TRBJ1-1, with D perhaps matching TRBD1 (5 bases). In germline, CDR1 is DFQATT, CDR2 SNEGSKA (reference sequence). V dropped 5 bases and J dropped 4 bases, with 14 bases sitting between them. This CDR3 is 13 amino acids long. The CDR3 spells CSAGAGWGTEAFF. CDR3 coding DNA: TGCAGTGCTGGGGCGGGGTGGGGCACTGAAGCTTTCTTT.

A few counts support this clonotype. The chain couples TRBV3-1 to TRBJ2-5; 13 nucleotides agree with TRBD2. The V gene's germline CDR1 is LGHDT and CDR2 YNNKEL (reference sequence). This CDR3 spans 19 amino acids. Trimming took 4 bases from V and 5 from J; bases not matched to a gene: 16. The CDR3, as DNA: TGTGCCAGCAGCCCTAACCTGGGACTAGCGGGAAGATCGGGGGAGACCCAGTACTTC. The encoded protein is CASSPNLGLAGRSGETQYF.

This clonotype was counted only a few times. The rearrangement links TRBV5-1 to TRBJ2-3; 9 nucleotides match TRBD1. CDR3 size: 13 residues. Germline CDR1 SGHRS, CDR2 YFSETQ. Trimming removed 0 bases from V and 14 bases from J; junction bases left unmatched: 7. The DNA for the CDR3 is TGCGCCAGCAGCTTGGAAGGGACAGGGAGGCTGTATTTT. It specifies CASSLEGTGRLYF. Based on the CDR3 plus reference TRBV5-1 and TRBJ2-3, the full variable domain is KAGVTQTPRYLIKTRGQQVTLSCSPISGHRSVSWYQQTPGQGLQFLFEYFSETQRNKGNFPGRFSGRQFSNSRSEMNVSTLELGDSALYLCASSLEGTGRLYFGPGTRLTVL.

The J gene is TRBJ2-5, the V gene TRBV6-2 or TRBV6-3; the match to TRBD2 covers 7 bases. With V trimmed by 8 bases and J by 4 bases, 10 bases remained unmatched. The length of the CDR3 is 14 residues. Germline lookup yields CDR1 MNHEY and CDR2 SVGEGT. The chain's CDR3 is CASAGGLVRETQYF. The DNA of the CDR3 is TGTGCCAGCGCCGGAGGACTAGTAAGAGAGACCCAGTACTTC.

In this sample, this clonotype turned up many times. The chain joins TRBV10-3 to TRBJ2-3, with TRBD2 identical over 12 bases. The trim removed 9 bases at V and 1 base at J, leaving 5 bases unmatched. This CDR3 has 15 residues. Germline assignment: CDR1 ENHRY and CDR2 SYGVKD. The CDR3 bases are TGTGCCATTACCCGGACTAGCGGGGGCACAGATACGCAGTATTTT. The encoded protein is CAITRTSGGTDTQYF.

The gene calls are TRBV7-2 and TRBJ2-3; 9 positions match TRBD2. V shed 8 bases, J shed 4 bases, and the junction held 7 bases outside the gene matches. This CDR3 has 14 residues. In germline, CDR1 is SGHTA, CDR2 FQGNSA. CDR3 nucleotides: TGTGCCAGCCGCCGAGCGGGGGGCTCAGATACGCAGTATTTT. This gives the protein CASRRAGGSDTQYF.

Ten or more counts support this clonotype. The rearrangement joins TRBV29-1 to TRBJ2-7; D is perhaps TRBD2 (5 bases). The germline gives CDR1 SQVTM, CDR2 ANQGSEA. The length of the CDR3 is 13 residues. The V and J ends lost 1 base and 7 bases respectively, with 14 bases between them. Written as DNA, the CDR3 is TGCAGCGTTGAAGCCGGAGCGGCACCAGAGCAGTACTTC. Amino acids: CSVEAGAAPEQYF.

This clonotype was observed at least ten times. V and J are TRBV12-3 or TRBV12-4 and TRBJ2-3, with D possibly being TRBD1 or TRBD2 (6 bases each). The CDR3 runs to 13 residues. V lost 6 bases and J 7 bases, leaving 14 bases between the germline ends. The CDR3: CASRSPGAHTQYF. The DNA of the CDR3 is TGTGCCAGCAGGAGCCCGGGGGCACATACGCAGTATTTT.

The chain links TRBV30 to TRBJ2-7, with 9 bases fitting TRBD1. The V gene end was trimmed by 6 bases and the J gene end by 6 bases; junction bases not matched to a gene: 3. Germline V gene lookup returns CDR1 GTSNPN and CDR2 SVGIG (reference sequence). CDR3 length equals 11 residues. The CDR3 nucleotides are TGTGCCTGTGGGACAGGGAGCGAGCAGTACTTC. This codes for CACGTGSEQYF.

The V gene is TRBV7-9, the J gene TRBJ2-7; 7 bases line up with TRBD1. There are 16 residues in the CDR3. Losses at the gene ends were 5 bases for V and 0 bases for J; bases not matched to a gene: 10. Per the germline V gene, CDR1 is SEHNR and CDR2 is FQNEAQ (reference sequence). The CDR3 region has the DNA TGTGCCAGCAGCGTCGGGTGGACAGGCCGCTCCTACGAGCAGTACTTC. Its translation is CASSVGWTGRSYEQYF.

Details on this clonotype: A junction boundary mismatches the germline segment, possibly from a read error. The rearrangement uses TRBV10-3 and TRBJ1-5; 8 positions agree with TRBD1. Germline V gene sequence: CDR1 ENHRY, CDR2 SYGVKD. CDR3 length: 14 amino acids. CDR3 bases: TGTGCCATCAGTGAACAGGGGGTAGGGCAGCCCCATCATTTT. The encoded protein is CAISEQGVGQPHHF.

This clonotype was seen many times. J is TRBJ2-2 and V is TRBV12-5; D remains ambiguous. The V and J ends lost 4 bases and 1 base respectively, with 7 bases between them. The CDR3 runs 14 residues. The germline V gene has CDR1 LGHNT and CDR2 FRNRAP. CDR3 sequence (DNA): TGTGCTAGTGGTTCGTTCGGGAACACCGGGGAGCTGTTTTTT. It codes for CASGSFGNTGELFF.

This clonotype was seen a few times. The chain joins TRBV5-1 to TRBJ2-7, with D tentatively TRBD1 (6 bases). The CDR3 loop spans 15 amino acids. The germline gives CDR1 SGHRS, CDR2 YFSETQ. V lost 0 bases, J lost 1 base, and 11 bases lay in between. The CDR3 sequence: CASSLVKGTSYEQYF. CDR3 sequence (DNA): TGCGCCAGCAGCTTGGTCAAGGGGACATCCTACGAGCAGTACTTC.

This chain connects TRBV25-1 to TRBJ2-2, with TRBD1 matching over 8 bases. CDR1 and CDR2 (germline): MGHDK, SYGVNS. J was trimmed by 4 bases and V by 4 bases; bases with no gene match: 11. This CDR3 contains 17 residues. The DNA for the CDR3 is TGTGCCAGCAGTGGTTATATAGACAGGGGCTTCACCGGGGAGCTGTTTTTT. Translating it yields CASSGYIDRGFTGELFF.

This chain links TRBV5-1 with TRBJ2-1; 14 bases align to TRBD2. With 4 bases clipped from V and 3 bases from J, the junction kept 9 bases outside the gene matches. This CDR3 region has 18 residues. Germline V gives CDR1 SGHRS, CDR2 YFSETQ. The CDR3 DNA follows: TGCGCCAGCAGCCTCCCGGGACTAGCGGGGGCCCTCTACAATGAGCAGTTCTTC. This sequence encodes CASSLPGLAGALYNEQFF. Full variable domain (rest looked up from reference TRBV5-1 and TRBJ2-1): KAGVTQTPRYLIKTRGQQVTLSCSPISGHRSVSWYQQTPGQGLQFLFEYFSETQRNKGNFPGRFSGRQFSNSRSEMNVSTLELGDSALYLCASSLPGLAGALYNEQFFGPGTRLTVL.

This chain joins TRBV9 and TRBJ1-1, with 9 nucleotides matching TRBD1. V lost 4 bases to trimming and J lost 7 bases; unmatched junction nucleotides: 5. The CDR3 extends over 13 amino acids. Germline loops: CDR1 SGDLS, CDR2 YYNGEE. The CDR3: CASSLGTGNEAFF. The CDR3 nucleotides read TGTGCCAGCAGCCTCGGGACAGGGAATGAAGCTTTCTTT.

This chain connects TRBV20-1 to TRBJ2-5; 9 nucleotides match TRBD2. The J segment lost 5 bases and the V segment lost 4 bases, leaving 5 bases of the junction unmatched. CDR3 length: 13 amino acids. CDR1 DFQATT and CDR2 SNEGSKA come from the germline V gene (reference sequence). The CDR3: CSAIAGGRETQYF. The CDR3 nucleotides are TGCAGTGCTATTGCGGGGGGGAGGGAGACCCAGTACTTC.

The CDR3 coding sequence is TGTGCCAGCAGTCCCGGACTAGCGGGGGCAAAGTACGAGCAGTACTTC. It yields the protein CASSPGLAGAKYEQYF. The genes are TRBV27 and TRBJ2-7; TRBD2 aligns across 13 bases. The V and J ends lost 5 bases and 4 bases, in that order; junction bases with no gene match: 8. The V gene's germline CDR1 is MNHEY and CDR2 SMNVEV (reference sequence). CDR3 length: 16 amino acids.

The gene calls are TRBV21-1 and TRBJ2-7. TRBV21-1 is an annotated pseudogene. The CDR3 totals 14 residues. CDR3 nucleotide sequence: TGTGCCAGCAGGAATGCGACAGAGGCCTACGAGCAGTACTTC. This encodes CASRNATEAYEQYF.

This clonotype was counted a few times. The chain links TRBV12-3 or TRBV12-4 to TRBJ2-1; 8 positions agree with TRBD1. Trimming removed 7 bases from V and 4 bases from J; junction bases left unmatched: 6. CDR3 length: 14 residues. CDR3: CASTWGTGYNEQFF. Written as DNA, the CDR3 is TGTGCCAGCACCTGGGGGACAGGATACAATGAGCAGTTCTTC.

This clonotype has just a few counts. The CDR3 region has the DNA TGCAGTGCTGCTCGGACCGCCCTCTGGGGCTACACCTTC. This codes for CSAARTALWGYTF. The chain recombines TRBV20-1 with TRBJ1-2; D not resolved. The CDR3 contains 13 residues. In germline, CDR1 is DFQATT, CDR2 SNEGSKA (reference sequence). The germline V and J ends were trimmed by 5 bases and 8 bases, with 18 bases remaining between them.

J is TRBJ2-1 and V is TRBV11-1; D remains ambiguous. The V gene's germline CDR1 is SGHAT and CDR2 FQDESV (reference sequence). Trimming stripped 5 bases from V and 9 bases from J, with 14 bases between. The CDR3 length is 13 residues. DNA of the CDR3: TGTGCCAGCAGCGGGCACCTAGAGAGTGAGCAGTTCTTC. It is translated as CASSGHLESEQFF.

This clonotype was found a few times. The chain uses TRBV12-3 or TRBV12-4 and TRBJ1-2; no firm D call. The V gene lost 5 bases and the J gene lost 2 bases, with 21 bases spanning the gap. The CDR3 totals 17 residues. The CDR3 spells CASSPKVSVTTNYGYTF. The CDR3 coding sequence is TGTGCCAGCAGTCCAAAGGTCTCAGTAACTACGAACTATGGCTACACCTTC.

This clonotype showed up just a few times. This chain connects TRBV6-2 or TRBV6-3 to TRBJ2-1; no clear D gene. The CDR3 loop spans 13 amino acids. V was pared by 6 bases and J by 7 bases, with 13 bases between. CDR1 is MNHEY and CDR2 is SVGEGT in the germline V gene. CDR3 sequence: CASSRNSVNEQFF. The CDR3 nucleotides read TGTGCCAGCAGCCGAAATTCCGTTAATGAGCAGTTCTTC.

The rearrangement uses TRBV20-1 and TRBJ2-7; TRBD2 agrees at 12 bases. V was pared by 6 bases and J by 2 bases, with 5 bases of the junction left unmatched. Germline lookup yields CDR1 DFQATT and CDR2 SNEGSKA (reference sequence). This CDR3 has 14 amino acids. CDR3 DNA: TGCAGTGCAAAGACTAGCGGGAGTGCCTACGAGCAGTACTTC. Amino acid sequence: CSAKTSGSAYEQYF.

This chain uses TRBV10-3 with TRBJ2-1; tentatively, D is TRBD1 or TRBD2 (6 bases each). V lost 0 bases and J lost 4, with 13 bases in between. The length of the CDR3 is 16 residues. Per germline, CDR1 ENHRY and CDR2 SYGVKD. CDR3 DNA: TGTGCCATCAGTGAGTCGAATGGGGGGCGATACAATGAGCAGTTCTTC. Protein sequence: CAISESNGGRYNEQFF.

This clonotype came up a few times. The rearrangement uses TRBV6-5 and TRBJ1-1, with TRBD1 as a possible D gene (5 bases). Per the germline V gene, CDR1 is MNHEY and CDR2 is SVGAGI. Deletions cut 2 bases from V and 1 base from J, with 11 bases between. The CDR3 spans 15 residues. CDR3 nucleotides: TGTGCCAGCAGTTACGGGGCAGGGCGGAACACTGAAGCTTTCTTT. It codes for CASSYGAGRNTEAFF.

The chain links TRBV29-1 to TRBJ2-7; 13 positions agree with TRBD2. The CDR3 loop spans 17 amino acids. Germline V gives CDR1 SQVTM, CDR2 ANQGSEA. V dropped 6 bases and J dropped 2; count of bases not matched to a gene: 13. As DNA, the CDR3 is TGCAGCGTCCGACCCACTTTAGGACTAGCGGGAGCCTACGAGCAGTACTTC. It translates to CSVRPTLGLAGAYEQYF.

This clonotype was observed a handful of times. The CDR3 DNA reads as TGCGCCAGCAGCTTGGGATTGAGGGGAAAACGGAACGAGCAGTACTTC. It codes for CASSLGLRGKRNEQYF. This chain uses TRBV5-1 with TRBJ2-7, with D perhaps assigned TRBD1 or TRBD2 (5 bases each). The V and J ends lost 0 bases and 5 bases respectively, with 18 bases between them. This CDR3 spans 16 amino acids. The germline V gene has CDR1 SGHRS and CDR2 YFSETQ. Full variable domain (missing parts from reference TRBV5-1 and TRBJ2-7): KAGVTQTPRYLIKTRGQQVTLSCSPISGHRSVSWYQQTPGQGLQFLFEYFSETQRNKGNFPGRFSGRQFSNSRSEMNVSTLELGDSALYLCASSLGLRGKRNEQYFGPGTRLTVT.

This clonotype was counted a few times. The chain joins TRBV6-5 to TRBJ1-6, with D unclear. CDR3 size: 14 residues. Trimming took off 2 bases at V and 4 bases at J, with 6 bases between the two ends. Germline assignment: CDR1 MNHEY and CDR2 SVGAGI. CDR3 nucleotide sequence: TGTGCCAGCAGTTACAAGTCTTATAATTCACCCCTCCACTTT. It specifies CASSYKSYNSPLHF.

The rearrangement uses TRBV2 and TRBJ2-1; D is uncertain. Trimming took off 8 bases at V and 4 bases at J, with 3 bases between the two ends. This CDR3 has 10 amino acids. Germline V gene data show CDR1 as SNHLY and CDR2 as FYNNEI. The CDR3, as DNA: TGTGCCAGCCGATACAATGAGCAGTTCTTC. This gives the protein CASRYNEQFF.

The chain is built from TRBV29-1 and TRBJ2-7, with D perhaps given as TRBD1 or TRBD2 (5 bases each). Germline CDR1 reads SQVTM; CDR2 reads ANQGSEA. V lost 7 bases and J lost 4, with 14 bases in between. The CDR3 spans 12 residues. CDR3 protein: CSASWGIYEQYF. The CDR3 DNA reads TGCAGCGCATCGTGGGGGATTTACGAGCAGTACTTC.